The sample holds a few counts of the clone carrying this T cell receptor beta chain. Its target is unknown. These data are taken from a study of Graves' ophthalmopathy and Graves' hyperthyroidism. The junction had 6 bases not matched to a gene; V was cut back by 1 base and J by 5 bases. Germline V CDR1 and CDR2: LNHNV, YYDKDF (reference sequence). This CDR3 region has 16 residues. General study results and limits: The model forecast ophthalmopathy progression, reaching roughly 71% sensitivity and 72.22% specificity.

A diagnosis was made from clinical symptoms together with serum thyroxine, TRAb, thyroid ultrasound and orbital computed tomography. Beta-chain TCR CDR3 regions were amplified from RNA transcripts. Second-round multiplex PCR came after a first-round RT-PCR that employed HTBI primers. TCRdb processed the multiplex PCR reads anew with MiXCR; each CDR3 protein has one entry. The repertoire includes about 240,000 distinct CDR3 sequences, about 47% of them detected once, and roughly half sits in the top ten. The chain couples TRBV15 to TRBJ2-7, with TRBD1 matching over 12 bases. This TCR came from an adult man with Graves' ophthalmopathy. Specimen: peripheral blood. DNA of the CDR3: TGTGCCACCAGCAGAGTGGGGGACAGGGGGCCCCACGAGCAGTACTTC. Translating gives CATSRVGDRGPHEQYF. Full variable domain (rest looked up from reference TRBV15 and TRBJ2-7): DAMVIQNPRYQVTQFGKPVTLSCSQTLNHNVMYWYQQKSSQAPKLLFHYYDKDFNNEADTPDNFQSRRPNTSFCFLDIRSPGLGDTAMYLCATSRVGDRGPHEQYFGPGTRLTVT.